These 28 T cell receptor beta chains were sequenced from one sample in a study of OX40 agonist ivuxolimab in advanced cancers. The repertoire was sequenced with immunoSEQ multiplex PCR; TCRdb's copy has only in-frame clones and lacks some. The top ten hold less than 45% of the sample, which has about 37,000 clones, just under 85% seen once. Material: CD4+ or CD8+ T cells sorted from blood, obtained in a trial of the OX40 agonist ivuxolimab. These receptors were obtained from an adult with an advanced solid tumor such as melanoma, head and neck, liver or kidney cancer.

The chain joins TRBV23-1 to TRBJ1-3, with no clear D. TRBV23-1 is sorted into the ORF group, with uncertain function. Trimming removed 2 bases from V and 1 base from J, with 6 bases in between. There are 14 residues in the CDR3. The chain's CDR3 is CASSQAGSGNTIYF. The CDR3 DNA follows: TGCGCCAGCAGTCAAGCTGGTTCTGGAAACACCATATATTTT.

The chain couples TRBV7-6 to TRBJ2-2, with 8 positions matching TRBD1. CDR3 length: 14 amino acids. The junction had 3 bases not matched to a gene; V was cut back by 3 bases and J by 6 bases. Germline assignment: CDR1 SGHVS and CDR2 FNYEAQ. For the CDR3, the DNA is TGTGCCAGCAGCTTGGACAGGGTTCCCGGGGAGCTGTTTTTT. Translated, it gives CASSLDRVPGELFF. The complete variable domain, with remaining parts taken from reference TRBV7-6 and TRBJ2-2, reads GAGVSQSPRYKVTKRGQDVALRCDPISGHVSLYWYRQALGQGPEFLTYFNYEAQQDKSGLPNDRFSAERPEGSISTLTIQRTEQRDSAMYRCASSLDRVPGELFFGEGSRLTVL.

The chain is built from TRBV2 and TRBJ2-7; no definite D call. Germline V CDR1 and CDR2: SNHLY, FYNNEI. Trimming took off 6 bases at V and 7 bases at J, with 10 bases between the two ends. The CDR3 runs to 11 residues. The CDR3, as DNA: TGTGCCAGCAGGTCGAGTACGGAGCAGTACTTC. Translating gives CASRSSTEQYF.

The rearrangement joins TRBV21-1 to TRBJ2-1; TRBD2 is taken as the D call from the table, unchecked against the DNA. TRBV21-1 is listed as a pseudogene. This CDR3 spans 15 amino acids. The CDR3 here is CASTKTSGSGYEQFF. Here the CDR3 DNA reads TGTGCCAGCACAAAGACTAGCGGGAGTGGCTATGAGCAGTTCTTC.

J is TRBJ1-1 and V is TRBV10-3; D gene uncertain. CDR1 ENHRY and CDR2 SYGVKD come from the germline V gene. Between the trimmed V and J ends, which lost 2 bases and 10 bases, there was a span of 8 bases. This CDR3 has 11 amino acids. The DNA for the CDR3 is TGTGCCATCAGTGAGGGGTTCGGAGCTTTCTTT. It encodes CAISEGFGAFF.

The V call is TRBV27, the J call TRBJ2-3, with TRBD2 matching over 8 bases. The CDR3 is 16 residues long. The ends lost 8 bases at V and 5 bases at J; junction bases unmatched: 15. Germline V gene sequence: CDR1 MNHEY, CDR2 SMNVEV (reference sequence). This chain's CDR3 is CASRPGGELGRDTQYF. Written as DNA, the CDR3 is TGTGCCAGCCGCCCGGGGGGGGAGCTCGGTCGAGATACGCAGTATTTT.

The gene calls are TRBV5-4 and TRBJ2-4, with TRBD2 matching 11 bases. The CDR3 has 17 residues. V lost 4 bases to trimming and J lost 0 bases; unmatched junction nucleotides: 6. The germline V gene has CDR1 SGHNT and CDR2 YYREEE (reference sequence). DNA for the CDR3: TGTGCCAGCAGCGCCGGACTAGCGGGTAAAGCCAAAAACATTCAGTACTTC. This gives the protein CASSAGLAGKAKNIQYF.

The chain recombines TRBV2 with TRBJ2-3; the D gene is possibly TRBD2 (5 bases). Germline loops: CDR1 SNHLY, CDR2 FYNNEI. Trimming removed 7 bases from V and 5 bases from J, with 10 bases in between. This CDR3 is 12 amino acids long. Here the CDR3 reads CASKLGEDTQYF. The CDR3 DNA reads TGTGCCAGCAAGTTGGGAGAAGATACGCAGTATTTT. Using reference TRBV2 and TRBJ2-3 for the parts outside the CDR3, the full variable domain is EPEVTQTPSHQVTQMGQEVILRCVPISNHLYFYWYRQILGQKVEFLVSFYNNEISEKSEIFDDQFSVERPDGSNFTLKIRSTKLEDSAMYFCASKLGEDTQYFGPGTRLTVL.

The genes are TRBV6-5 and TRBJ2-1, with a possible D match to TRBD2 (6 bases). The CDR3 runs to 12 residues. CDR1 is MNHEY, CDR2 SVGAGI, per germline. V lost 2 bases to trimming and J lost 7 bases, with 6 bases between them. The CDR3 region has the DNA TGTGCCAGCAGTTACGCGGGGAATGAGCAGTTCTTC. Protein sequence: CASSYAGNEQFF.

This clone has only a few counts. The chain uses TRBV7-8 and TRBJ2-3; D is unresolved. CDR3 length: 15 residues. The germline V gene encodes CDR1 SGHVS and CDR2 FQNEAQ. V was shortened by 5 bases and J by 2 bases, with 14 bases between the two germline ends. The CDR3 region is CASSQATTHTDTQYF. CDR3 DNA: TGTGCCAGCAGCCAAGCAACTACGCACACAGATACGCAGTATTTT.

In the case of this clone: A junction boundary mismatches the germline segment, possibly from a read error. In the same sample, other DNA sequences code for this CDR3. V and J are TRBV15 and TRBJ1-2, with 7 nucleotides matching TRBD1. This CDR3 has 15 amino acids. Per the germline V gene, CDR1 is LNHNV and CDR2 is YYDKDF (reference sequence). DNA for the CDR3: TGCGCCACCAGCAGAGATAGGGGACAGACTTATGGCTACACCTTC. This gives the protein CATSRDRGQTYGYTF.

CDR3 coding DNA: TGCAGTGCTAGACTAGCTTTCGAGCAGTACTTC. Translating it yields CSARLAFEQYF. The V call is TRBV20-1, the J call TRBJ2-7, with D maybe TRBD2 (5 bases). Trimming stripped 2 bases from V and 6 bases from J, with 8 bases between. This CDR3 has 11 amino acids. Germline V gene data show CDR1 as DFQATT and CDR2 as SNEGSKA (reference sequence).

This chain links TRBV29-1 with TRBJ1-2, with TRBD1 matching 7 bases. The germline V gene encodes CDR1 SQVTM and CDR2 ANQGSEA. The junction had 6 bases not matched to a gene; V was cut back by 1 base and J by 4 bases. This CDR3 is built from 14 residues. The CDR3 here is CSVEGWDRTYGYTF. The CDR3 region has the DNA TGCAGCGTTGAAGGCTGGGACAGAACCTATGGCTACACCTTC.

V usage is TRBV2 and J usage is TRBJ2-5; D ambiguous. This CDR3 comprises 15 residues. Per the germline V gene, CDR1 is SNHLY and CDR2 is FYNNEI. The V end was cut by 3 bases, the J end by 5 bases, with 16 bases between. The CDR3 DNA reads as TGTGCCAGCAGTGATGGCCCTCAGGATGTGGAGACCCAGTACTTC. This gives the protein CASSDGPQDVETQYF. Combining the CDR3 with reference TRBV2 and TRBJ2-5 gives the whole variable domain EPEVTQTPSHQVTQMGQEVILRCVPISNHLYFYWYRQILGQKVEFLVSFYNNEISEKSEIFDDQFSVERPDGSNFTLKIRSTKLEDSAMYFCASSDGPQDVETQYFGPGTRLLVL.

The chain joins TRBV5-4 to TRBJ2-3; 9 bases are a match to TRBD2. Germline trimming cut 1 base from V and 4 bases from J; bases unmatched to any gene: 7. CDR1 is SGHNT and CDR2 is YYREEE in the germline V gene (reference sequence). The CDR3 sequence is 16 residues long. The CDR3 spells CASSLPLAGTADTQYF. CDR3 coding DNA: TGTGCCAGCAGCTTGCCCCTAGCGGGAACTGCAGATACGCAGTATTTT.

The CDR3 bases are TGTGCTAGTGGTTTGGTAACGAATTTCCGGGAGAGCTACAATGAGCAGTTCTTC. This encodes CASGLVTNFRESYNEQFF. The chain joins TRBV12-5 to TRBJ2-1; possible D gene TRBD2, 6 bases. The CDR3 totals 18 residues. In germline, CDR1 is LGHNT, CDR2 FRNRAP. V gave up 0 bases and J gave up 3 bases, with 18 bases separating them.

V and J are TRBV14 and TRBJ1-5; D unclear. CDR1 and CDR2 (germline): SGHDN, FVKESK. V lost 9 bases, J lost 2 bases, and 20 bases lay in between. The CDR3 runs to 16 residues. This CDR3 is CASFSSEGAGNQPQHF. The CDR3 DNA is TGTGCCAGTTTTTCCTCCGAAGGCGCTGGCAATCAGCCCCAGCATTTT. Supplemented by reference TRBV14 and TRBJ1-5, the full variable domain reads EAGVTQFPSHSVIEKGQTVTLRCDPISGHDNLYWYRRVMGKEIKFLLHFVKESKQDESGMPNNRFLAERTGGTYSTLKVQPAELEDSGVYFCASFSSEGAGNQPQHFGDGTRLSIL.

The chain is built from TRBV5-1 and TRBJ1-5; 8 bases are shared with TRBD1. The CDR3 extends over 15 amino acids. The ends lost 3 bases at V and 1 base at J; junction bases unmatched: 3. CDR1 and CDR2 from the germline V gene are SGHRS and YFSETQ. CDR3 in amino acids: CASSSQGASNQPQHF. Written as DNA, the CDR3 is TGCGCCAGCAGCTCGCAGGGGGCCAGCAATCAGCCCCAGCATTTT.

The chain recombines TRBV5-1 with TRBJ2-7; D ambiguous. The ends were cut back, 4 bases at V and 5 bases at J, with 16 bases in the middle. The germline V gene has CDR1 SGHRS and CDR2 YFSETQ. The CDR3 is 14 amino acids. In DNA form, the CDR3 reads TGCGCCAGCAGCACAAGGCAACTAACGGACGAGCAGTACTTC. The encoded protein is CASSTRQLTDEQYF.

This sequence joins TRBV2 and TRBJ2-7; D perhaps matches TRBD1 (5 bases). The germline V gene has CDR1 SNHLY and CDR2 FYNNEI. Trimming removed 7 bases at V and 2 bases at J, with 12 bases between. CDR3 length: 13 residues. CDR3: CASKGVGAYEQYF. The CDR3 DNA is TGTGCCAGCAAAGGGGTTGGGGCCTACGAGCAGTACTTC.

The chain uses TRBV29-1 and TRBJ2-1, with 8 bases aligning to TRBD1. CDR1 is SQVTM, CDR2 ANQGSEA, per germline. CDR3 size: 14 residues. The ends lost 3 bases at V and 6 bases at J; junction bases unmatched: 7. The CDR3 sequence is CSVDRTGPGNEQFF. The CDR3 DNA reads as TGCAGCGTTGATCGGACAGGGCCTGGCAATGAGCAGTTCTTC.

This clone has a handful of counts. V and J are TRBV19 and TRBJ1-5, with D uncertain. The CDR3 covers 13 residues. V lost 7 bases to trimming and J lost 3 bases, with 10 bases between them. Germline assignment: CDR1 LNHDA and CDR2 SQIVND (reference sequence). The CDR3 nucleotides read TGTGCCAGTAACTTTAGGGACAATCAGCCCCAGCATTTT. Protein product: CASNFRDNQPQHF.

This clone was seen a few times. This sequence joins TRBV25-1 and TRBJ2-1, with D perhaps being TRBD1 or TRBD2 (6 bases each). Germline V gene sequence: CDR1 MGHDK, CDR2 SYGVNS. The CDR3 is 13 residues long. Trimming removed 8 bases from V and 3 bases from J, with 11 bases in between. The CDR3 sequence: CASAKGGYNEQFF. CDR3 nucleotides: TGTGCCAGCGCAAAGGGGGGCTACAATGAGCAGTTCTTC.

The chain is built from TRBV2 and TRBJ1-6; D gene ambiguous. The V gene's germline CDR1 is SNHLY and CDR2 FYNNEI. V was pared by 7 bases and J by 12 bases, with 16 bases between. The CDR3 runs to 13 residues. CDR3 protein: CASTNTPRGPLHF. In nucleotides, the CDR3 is TGTGCCAGCACCAATACCCCCCGGGGACCCCTCCACTTT.

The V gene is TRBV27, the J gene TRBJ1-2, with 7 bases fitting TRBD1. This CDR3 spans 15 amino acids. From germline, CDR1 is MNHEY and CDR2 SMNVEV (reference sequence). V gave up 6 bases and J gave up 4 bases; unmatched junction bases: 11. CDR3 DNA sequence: TGTGCCAGCAGCACTCAGGCAGGGGGTAGCTATGGCTACACCTTC. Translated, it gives CASSTQAGGSYGYTF.

CDR3 sequence (DNA): TGTGCCAGCAGCTTTCCGGGCGGTGGCAACTATGGCTACACCTTC. It translates to CASSFPGGGNYGYTF. The rearrangement uses TRBV4-2 and TRBJ1-2; D is uncertain. Germline V gene lookup returns CDR1 LGHNA and CDR2 YNFKEQ. The ends were cut back, 5 bases at V and 2 bases at J, with 15 bases in the middle. The CDR3 totals 15 residues.

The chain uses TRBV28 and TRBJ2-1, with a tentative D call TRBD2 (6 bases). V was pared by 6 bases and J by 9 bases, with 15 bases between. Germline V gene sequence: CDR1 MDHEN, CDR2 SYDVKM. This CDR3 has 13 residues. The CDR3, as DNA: TGTGCCAGCAGCCGACTAGAAGTTGGTGAGCAGTTCTTC. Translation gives CASSRLEVGEQFF.

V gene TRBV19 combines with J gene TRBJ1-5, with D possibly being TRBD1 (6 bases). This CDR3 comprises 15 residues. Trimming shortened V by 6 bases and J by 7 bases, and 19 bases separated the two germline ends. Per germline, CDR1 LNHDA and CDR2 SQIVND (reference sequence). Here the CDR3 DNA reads TGTGCCAGTAGCCGAGGGTGGGGGCTAGAACAGCCCCAGCATTTT. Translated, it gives CASSRGWGLEQPQHF.